These 30 T cell receptor beta chains share one sample of origin, sequenced in a study of blood T cell repertoires in COVID-19. Profiled with immunoSEQ multiplex PCR; TCRdb holds only in-frame clones, not every one. The data hold about 370,000 clones, with 70% to 90% observed a single time. Sequencing was done on a sample of peripheral blood. The receptors shown here come from a woman aged 25-40 years with COVID-19, enrolled during active disease.

The CDR3 reads CASSVGEGKGGEAFF. Here the CDR3 DNA reads TGCGCCAGCAGTGTTGGGGAGGGGAAGGGGGGTGAAGCTTTCTTT. The J gene is TRBJ1-1, the V gene TRBV23-1, with D perhaps matching TRBD1 (6 bases). TRBV23-1 is an open reading frame whose function is uncertain. This CDR3 has 15 amino acids. V lost 5 bases and J lost 7, with 20 bases in between.

This chain joins TRBV29-1 and TRBJ1-2; D may be TRBD1 (6 bases). CDR1 and CDR2 (germline): SQVTM, ANQGSEA. The CDR3 is 12 amino acids. Between the trimmed V and J ends, which lost 7 bases and 8 bases, there was a span of 17 bases. CDR3 loop: CSASGGSGGYTF. The DNA of the CDR3 is TGCAGCGCCTCTGGGGGCAGCGGAGGCTACACCTTC.

The rearrangement joins TRBV3-1 (or the pseudogene TRBV3-2) to TRBJ1-2; D unclear. This CDR3 spans 14 amino acids. Germline CDR1 LGHDT, CDR2 YNNKEL (reference sequence). Trimming removed 3 bases from V and 2 bases from J, with 10 bases in between. CDR3 sequence (DNA): TGTGCCAGCAGCCAGAAGTCCGGGAACTATGGCTACACCTTC. It codes for CASSQKSGNYGYTF.

The rearrangement uses TRBV5-1 and TRBJ1-1; tentative D call: TRBD1 (5 bases). The V gene lost 4 bases and the J gene lost 0 bases, with 13 bases spanning the gap. The CDR3 runs 15 residues. The germline CDR1 and CDR2 sequences are SGHRS and YFSETQ. The CDR3 DNA sequence: TGCGCCAGCAGCGCGGGGCGCGGGGTGAACACTGAAGCTTTCTTT. Protein: CASSAGRGVNTEAFF.

This chain links TRBV2 with TRBJ2-1; D is undetermined. Trimming removed 6 bases from V and 4 bases from J, with 7 bases in between. The CDR3 consists of 12 residues. Germline-derived CDR1 and CDR2 are SNHLY and FYNNEI. CDR3: CASREQYNEQFF. CDR3 sequence (DNA): TGTGCCAGCAGGGAACAATACAATGAGCAGTTCTTC.

The chain recombines TRBV10-3 with TRBJ2-3, with TRBD2 identical over 11 bases. This CDR3 region has 17 residues. Unmatched junction bases numbered 9, after V lost 6 bases and J lost 1 base. CDR1 and CDR2 (germline): ENHRY, SYGVKD. The DNA for the CDR3 is TGTGCCATCAGATCAACTAGCGGGGGAGGGGGCACAGATACGCAGTATTTT. Amino acids: CAIRSTSGGGGTDTQYF.

This clone was detected only a few times. The rearrangement uses TRBV7-2 and TRBJ1-3; no reliable D call. This CDR3 is built from 18 residues. The V gene lost 3 bases and the J gene lost 0 bases, with 18 bases spanning the gap. Germline V lookup: CDR1 SGHTA, CDR2 FQGNSA. As DNA, the CDR3 is TGTGCCAGCAGCTTTAAGTTAACAGTACCCAACTCTGGAAACACCATATATTTT. This gives the protein CASSFKLTVPNSGNTIYF.

The J gene is TRBJ1-1, the V gene TRBV10-3, with 8 bases fitting TRBD1. Trimming took 4 bases from V and 5 from J; bases not matched to a gene: 9. Germline CDR1 is ENHRY and CDR2 is SYGVKD. The CDR3 is 15 amino acids. CDR3 sequence: CAISATRGRGTEAFF. The CDR3 bases are TGTGCCATCAGTGCTACCAGGGGGCGCGGGACTGAAGCTTTCTTT.

This sequence joins TRBV28 and TRBJ1-1, with D maybe TRBD1 (5 bases). The germline CDR1 and CDR2 sequences are MDHEN and SYDVKM. The CDR3 has 13 residues. The V and J ends lost 8 bases and 3 bases respectively, with 13 bases between them. In DNA form, the CDR3 reads TGTGCCAGCTATGTCAGGGATGACACTGAAGCTTTCTTT. This sequence encodes CASYVRDDTEAFF.

The sample holds one count of this clone. J is TRBJ2-7 and V is TRBV7-6, with 9 bases that match TRBD1. This CDR3 is 16 amino acids long. Germline loops: CDR1 SGHVS, CDR2 FNYEAQ. V gave up 5 bases and J gave up 2 bases; unmatched junction bases: 10. For the CDR3, the DNA is TGTGCCAGCAGCCCGACCTCGGGACAGGGCCCCTACGAGCAGTACTTC. It yields the protein CASSPTSGQGPYEQYF.

The rearrangement links TRBV2 to TRBJ2-1; 13 bases match TRBD2. The CDR3 sequence is 15 residues long. Germline V gene lookup returns CDR1 SNHLY and CDR2 FYNNEI. The V segment lost 6 bases and the J segment 7 bases; nucleotides outside the gene matches: 6. The chain's CDR3 is CASSTTSGGGNEQFF. The CDR3 bases are TGTGCCAGCAGCACCACTAGCGGGGGGGGTAATGAGCAGTTCTTC. The variable domain in full, with the rest retrieved from reference TRBV2 and TRBJ2-1, is EPEVTQTPSHQVTQMGQEVILRCVPISNHLYFYWYRQILGQKVEFLVSFYNNEISEKSEIFDDQFSVERPDGSNFTLKIRSTKLEDSAMYFCASSTTSGGGNEQFFGPGTRLTVL.

The chain combines TRBV6-2 or TRBV6-3 with TRBJ2-3, with 7 nucleotides matching TRBD1. After removal of 3 bases from V and 2 bases from J, the junction contained 5 bases not matched to a gene. The germline gives CDR1 MNHEY, CDR2 SVGEGT. The CDR3 is made up of 15 amino acids. CDR3 in amino acids: CASSYNRGNTDTQYF. CDR3 nucleotides: TGTGCCAGCAGTTATAACAGGGGAAACACAGATACGCAGTATTTT.

This sequence joins TRBV5-1 and TRBJ1-2; 10 bases agree with TRBD1. The CDR3 is 15 residues long. CDR1 SGHRS and CDR2 YFSETQ come from the germline V gene. J gave up 7 bases and V 4 bases, and 10 bases lay outside the gene matches. The CDR3 coding sequence is TGCGCCAGCAGCCCGACAGGGGGCAACGTCATTGGCTACACCTTC. This gives the protein CASSPTGGNVIGYTF.

This rearrangement joins TRBV14 to TRBJ2-3; maybe TRBD1 (6 bases). This CDR3 comprises 16 residues. The V end was cut by 6 bases, the J end by 2 bases, with 18 bases between. Germline V CDR1 and CDR2: SGHDN, FVKESK. DNA of the CDR3: TGTGCCAGCAGTCGTCTCAACAGGGCCGTCACAGATACGCAGTATTTT. Amino acid sequence: CASSRLNRAVTDTQYF.

This clone was observed a few times. The chain's CDR3 is CASSSGGGSGSYEQYF. The CDR3 DNA sequence: TGTGCCAGCTCGAGTGGTGGGGGCTCGGGGTCCTACGAGCAGTACTTC. The rearrangement joins TRBV28 to TRBJ2-7; possibly TRBD1 for D (6 bases). The CDR3 loop spans 16 amino acids. With 8 bases removed from V and 1 base from J, the gap between germline ends came to 21 bases. Germline V CDR1 and CDR2: MDHEN, SYDVKM.

CDR3 amino acids: CASSLMLADTYEQYF. CDR3 bases: TGTGCCAGCAGCTTAATGCTAGCGGACACCTACGAGCAGTACTTC. The V gene is TRBV7-8, the J gene TRBJ2-7, with 7 nucleotides matching TRBD2. Unmatched junction bases numbered 6, after V lost 2 bases and J lost 2 bases. CDR1 is SGHVS and CDR2 is FQNEAQ in the germline V gene. This CDR3 has 15 amino acids.

The V call is TRBV6-2 or TRBV6-3, the J call TRBJ2-4; maybe TRBD2 (6 bases). Germline-derived CDR1 and CDR2 are MNHEY and SVGEGT. With 6 bases removed from V and 3 bases from J, the gap between germline ends came to 12 bases. The CDR3 has 14 amino acids. CDR3 DNA sequence: TGTGCCAGCAGCGCGGGGTCGGGCAAAAACATTCAGTACTTC. This codes for CASSAGSGKNIQYF.

The chain uses TRBV4-3 and TRBJ2-5, with TRBD2 matching 10 bases. V was clipped by 4 bases and J by 5 bases; unmatched bases: 7. The V gene's germline CDR1 is LGHNA and CDR2 YSLEER. This CDR3 contains 15 residues. The CDR3 loop reads CASSLSGGAGETQYF. The CDR3 DNA sequence: TGCGCCAGCAGCCTAAGCGGGGGGGCGGGGGAGACCCAGTACTTC.

The chain uses TRBV10-2 and TRBJ2-7; no firm D call. This CDR3 has 11 residues. Germline assignment: CDR1 WSHSY and CDR2 SAAADI. V was cut by 6 bases and J by 3 bases, with 6 bases left in between. The CDR3 spells CASSPRYEQYF. CDR3 DNA sequence: TGCGCCAGCAGCCCTCGCTACGAGCAGTACTTC.

The chain links TRBV4-3 to TRBJ1-6, with a possible D match to TRBD1 (5 bases). Germline CDR1 and CDR2: LGHNA and YSLEER. The CDR3 is made up of 15 amino acids. Trimming took 1 base from V and 11 from J, leaving 15 bases between them. The chain's CDR3 is CASSQVGKGWPPLHF. CDR3 DNA sequence: TGCGCCAGCAGCCAAGTCGGTAAGGGGTGGCCACCCCTCCACTTT.

The V call is TRBV6-6, the J call TRBJ1-2, with 10 bases matching TRBD1. With 0 bases clipped from V and 5 bases from J, the junction kept 6 bases outside the gene matches. The CDR3 length is 16 residues. CDR1 MNHNY and CDR2 SVGAGI come from the germline V gene (reference sequence). CDR3 bases: TGTGCCAGCAGTTACTCAGTGGGACAGGGGATTTATGGCTACACCTTC. Translation gives CASSYSVGQGIYGYTF.

The chain employs TRBV28 and TRBJ1-2; D is uncertain. Germline lookup yields CDR1 MDHEN and CDR2 SYDVKM. V was trimmed by 10 bases and J by 4 bases, leaving 13 bases between them. This CDR3 spans 12 amino acids. The CDR3, as DNA: TGTGCCACCCTTAGCGGCGGCTATGGCTACACCTTC. Its translation: CATLSGGYGYTF.

The chain links TRBV6-2 or TRBV6-3 to TRBJ1-3, with D unresolved. Germline V gene sequence: CDR1 MNHEY, CDR2 SVGEGT. The V and J ends lost 6 bases and 0 bases respectively, with 9 bases between them. This CDR3 has 14 residues. This CDR3 reads CASSWRSSGNTIYF. In nucleotides, the CDR3 is TGTGCCAGCAGCTGGAGAAGCTCTGGAAACACCATATATTTT.

The V gene is TRBV13, the J gene TRBJ2-5; 11 bases match TRBD2. The CDR3 is 18 residues long. Germline loops: CDR1 PRHDT, CDR2 FYEKMQ (reference sequence). J lost 4 bases, V lost 0 bases, and 10 bases had no gene match. The CDR3 region has the DNA TGTGCCAGCAGCTTAGGACTAGCGGGGGACCCTGGCGGAGAGACCCAGTACTTC. This sequence encodes CASSLGLAGDPGGETQYF.

The chain uses TRBV2 and TRBJ2-7; TRBD1 matches at 7 bases. Germline lookup yields CDR1 SNHLY and CDR2 FYNNEI. Trimming cost V 11 bases and J 4 bases; bases outside gene matches: 14. The CDR3 has 14 residues. CDR3 residues: CAGSGAGGRYEQYF. The CDR3 bases are TGTGCCGGGTCCGGGGCAGGGGGTCGGTACGAGCAGTACTTC.

The chain is built from TRBV28 and TRBJ2-3, with TRBD2 matching over 7 bases. Trimming took 5 bases from V and 14 from J; bases not matched to a gene: 10. Germline V gene sequence: CDR1 MDHEN, CDR2 SYDVKM. The CDR3 is 12 amino acids. CDR3 in DNA: TGTGCCAGCAGTGCCCCCCGACTAGCAGGGTATTTT. Its translation is CASSAPRLAGYF.

The chain employs TRBV7-8 and TRBJ1-2; TRBD1 agrees at 7 bases. Germline trimming cut 5 bases from V and 5 bases from J; bases unmatched to any gene: 8. Germline V gene data show CDR1 as SGHVS and CDR2 as FQNEAQ. This CDR3 region has 14 residues. CDR3 sequence reads: CASSPRGQEYGYTF. The DNA for the CDR3 is TGTGCCAGCAGCCCCCGAGGACAGGAGTATGGCTACACCTTC.

This clone was counted between two and nine times. The gene calls are TRBV6-5 and TRBJ1-1; D uncertain. V lost 5 bases, J lost 0 bases, and 13 bases lay in between. The CDR3 covers 15 residues. Germline V gene data show CDR1 as MNHEY and CDR2 as SVGAGI. CDR3 sequence: CASSNVRTVNTEAFF. CDR3 coding DNA: TGTGCCAGCAGTAACGTAAGAACAGTGAACACTGAAGCTTTCTTT.

The chain is built from TRBV25-1 and TRBJ1-2; 9 positions agree with TRBD1. Germline CDR1 and CDR2: MGHDK and SYGVNS. J lost 4 bases, V lost 4 bases, and 7 bases had no gene match. This CDR3 has 15 amino acids. CDR3 bases: TGTGCCAGCAGTGGGAACGGGACAGGGCTCTATGGCTACACCTTC. Translated: CASSGNGTGLYGYTF.

The chain recombines TRBV13 with TRBJ1-1; unclear D gene. Germline V gene lookup returns CDR1 PRHDT and CDR2 FYEKMQ (reference sequence). Trimming cost V 5 bases and J 4 bases, with 20 bases left between them. The CDR3 contains 16 residues. In nucleotides, the CDR3 is TGTGCCAGCAGCCCCGCTTTCGGGGTCGTAAGCACTGAAGCTTTCTTT. This gives the protein CASSPAFGVVSTEAFF. Looking up the rest from reference TRBV13 and TRBJ1-1 gives the full variable domain: AAGVIQSPRHLIKEKRETATLKCYPIPRHDTVYWYQQGPGQDPQFLISFYEKMQSDKGSIPDRFSAQQFSDYHSELNMSSLELGDSALYFCASSPAFGVVSTEAFFGQGTRLTVV.